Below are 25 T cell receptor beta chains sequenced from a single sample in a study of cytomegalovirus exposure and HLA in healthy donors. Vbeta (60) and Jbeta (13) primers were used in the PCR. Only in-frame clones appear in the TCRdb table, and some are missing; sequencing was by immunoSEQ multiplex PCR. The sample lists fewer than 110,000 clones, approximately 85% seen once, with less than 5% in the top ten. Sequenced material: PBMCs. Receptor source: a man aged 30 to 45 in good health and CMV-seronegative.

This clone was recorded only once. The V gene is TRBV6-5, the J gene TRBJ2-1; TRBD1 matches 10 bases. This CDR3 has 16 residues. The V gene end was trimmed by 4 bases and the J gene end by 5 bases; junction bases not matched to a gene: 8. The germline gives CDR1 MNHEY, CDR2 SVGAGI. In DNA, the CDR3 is TGTGCCAGCAGTTTTCTTTCCGGGACAGGGGACAATGAGCAGTTCTTC. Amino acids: CASSFLSGTGDNEQFF.

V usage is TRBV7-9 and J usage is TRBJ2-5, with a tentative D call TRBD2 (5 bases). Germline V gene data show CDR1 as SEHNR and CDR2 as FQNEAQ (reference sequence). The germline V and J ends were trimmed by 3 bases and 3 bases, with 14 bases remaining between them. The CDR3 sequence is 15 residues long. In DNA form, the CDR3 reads TGTGCCAGCAGCTTCGGGGAGACTAATGAAGAGACCCAGTACTTC. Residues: CASSFGETNEETQYF.

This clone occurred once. CDR3 sequence reads: CAISRQRTTSTDTQYF. The CDR3 DNA follows: TGTGCCATCAGCAGACAGAGAACCACTAGCACAGATACGCAGTATTTT. The chain couples TRBV10-3 to TRBJ2-3; weak D call: TRBD1 (5 bases). The CDR3 is 16 amino acids. Germline-derived CDR1 and CDR2 are ENHRY and SYGVKD. V was trimmed by 6 bases and J by 0 bases, leaving 16 bases between them.

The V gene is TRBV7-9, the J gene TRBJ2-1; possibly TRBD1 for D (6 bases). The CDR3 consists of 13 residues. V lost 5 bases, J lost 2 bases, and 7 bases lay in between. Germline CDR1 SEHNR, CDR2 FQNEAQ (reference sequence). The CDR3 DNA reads TGTGCCAGCAGCGAGGGGGCCTACAATGAGCAGTTCTTC. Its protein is CASSEGAYNEQFF.

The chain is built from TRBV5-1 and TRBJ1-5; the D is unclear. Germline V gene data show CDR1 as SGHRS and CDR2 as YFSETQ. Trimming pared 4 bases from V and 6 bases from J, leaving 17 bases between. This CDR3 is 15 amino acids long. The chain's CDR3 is CASSLTSGWGQPQHF. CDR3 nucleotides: TGCGCCAGCAGCCTTACTTCGGGGTGGGGTCAGCCCCAGCATTTT.

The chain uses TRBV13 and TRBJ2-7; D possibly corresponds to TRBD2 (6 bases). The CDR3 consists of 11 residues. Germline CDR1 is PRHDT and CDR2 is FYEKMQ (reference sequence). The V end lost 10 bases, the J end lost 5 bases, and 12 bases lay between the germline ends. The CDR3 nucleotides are TGTGCCACCGCGGGGTTTGACGAGCAGTACTTC. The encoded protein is CATAGFDEQYF.

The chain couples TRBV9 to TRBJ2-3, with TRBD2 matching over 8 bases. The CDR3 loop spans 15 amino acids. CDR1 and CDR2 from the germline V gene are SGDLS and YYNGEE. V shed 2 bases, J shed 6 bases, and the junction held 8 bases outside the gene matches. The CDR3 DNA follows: TGTGCCAGCAGCGTTGAGCGGGGGCCGAGGGATACGCAGTATTTT. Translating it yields CASSVERGPRDTQYF.

The DNA for the CDR3 is TGTGCCAGCAGCCTCAGGGACAGCAGTAATTCACCCCTCCACTTT. Residues: CASSLRDSSNSPLHF. The chain recombines TRBV13 with TRBJ1-6, with TRBD1 identical over 7 bases. J was trimmed by 6 bases and V by 5 bases; bases with no gene match: 7. The germline CDR1 and CDR2 sequences are PRHDT and FYEKMQ (reference sequence). This CDR3 has 15 amino acids. The variable domain in full, completed from reference TRBV13 and TRBJ1-6, reads AAGVIQSPRHLIKEKRETATLKCYPIPRHDTVYWYQQGPGQDPQFLISFYEKMQSDKGSIPDRFSAQQFSDYHSELNMSSLELGDSALYFCASSLRDSSNSPLHFGNGTRLTVT.

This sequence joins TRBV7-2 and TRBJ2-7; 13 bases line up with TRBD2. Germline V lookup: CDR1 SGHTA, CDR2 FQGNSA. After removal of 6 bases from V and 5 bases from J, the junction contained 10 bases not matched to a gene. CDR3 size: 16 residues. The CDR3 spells CASSPPGLAGAHEQYF. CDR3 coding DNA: TGTGCCAGCAGTCCTCCAGGACTAGCGGGAGCCCACGAGCAGTACTTC.

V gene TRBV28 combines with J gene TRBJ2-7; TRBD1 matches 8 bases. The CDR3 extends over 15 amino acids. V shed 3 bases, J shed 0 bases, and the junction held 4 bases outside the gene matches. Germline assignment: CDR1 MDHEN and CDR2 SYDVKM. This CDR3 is CASSFSDRASYEQYF. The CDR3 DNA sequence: TGTGCCAGCAGTTTTTCGGACAGGGCCTCCTACGAGCAGTACTTC.

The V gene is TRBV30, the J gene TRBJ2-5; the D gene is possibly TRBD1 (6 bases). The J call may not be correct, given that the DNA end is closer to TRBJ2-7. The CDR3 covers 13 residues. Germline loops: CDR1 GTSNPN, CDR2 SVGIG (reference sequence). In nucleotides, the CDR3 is TGTGCCTGGAGTGTAGGACAGACCTACGAGCAGTACTTC. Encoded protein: CAWSVGQTYEQYF.

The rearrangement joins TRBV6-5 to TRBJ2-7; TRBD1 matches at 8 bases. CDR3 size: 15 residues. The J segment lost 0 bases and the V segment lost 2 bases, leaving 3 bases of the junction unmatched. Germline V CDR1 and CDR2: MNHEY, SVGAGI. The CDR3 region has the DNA TGTGCCAGCAGTTACGACACAGGGGGCTCCTACGAGCAGTACTTC. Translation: CASSYDTGGSYEQYF.

This CDR3 reads CASSPGTGAFAQPQHF. CDR3 DNA: TGTGCCAGCAGTCCCGGGACAGGGGCGTTTGCTCAGCCCCAGCATTTT. The rearrangement uses TRBV28 and TRBJ1-5, with 10 bases lining up with TRBD1. Trimming removed 5 bases from V and 6 bases from J; junction bases left unmatched: 10. The CDR3 consists of 16 residues. Germline CDR1 and CDR2: MDHEN and SYDVKM.

CDR3 DNA sequence: TGCAGCGTTGAGCGCAGGGGATATGGCTACACCTTC. As protein: CSVERRGYGYTF. This chain connects TRBV29-1 to TRBJ1-2; maybe TRBD1 (6 bases). The length of the CDR3 is 12 residues. The germline gives CDR1 SQVTM, CDR2 ANQGSEA. With 3 bases removed from V and 5 bases from J, the gap between germline ends came to 10 bases.

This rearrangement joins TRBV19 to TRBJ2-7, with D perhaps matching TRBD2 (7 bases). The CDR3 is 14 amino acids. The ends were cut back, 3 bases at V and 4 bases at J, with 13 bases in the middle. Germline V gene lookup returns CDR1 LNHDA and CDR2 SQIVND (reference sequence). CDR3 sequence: CASSMAGAIYEQYF. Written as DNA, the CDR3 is TGTGCCAGTAGTATGGCGGGGGCGATTTACGAGCAGTACTTC.

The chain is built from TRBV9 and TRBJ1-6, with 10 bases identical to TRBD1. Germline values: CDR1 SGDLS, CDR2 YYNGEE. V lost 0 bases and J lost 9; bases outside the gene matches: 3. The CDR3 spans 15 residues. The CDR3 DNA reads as TGTGCCAGCAGCGTAGAGGGGACAGGGGTTTCACCCCTCCACTTT. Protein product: CASSVEGTGVSPLHF.

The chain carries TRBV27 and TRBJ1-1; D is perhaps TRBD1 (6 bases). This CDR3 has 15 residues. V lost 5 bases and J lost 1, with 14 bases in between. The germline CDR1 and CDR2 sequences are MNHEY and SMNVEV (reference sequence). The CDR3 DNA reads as TGTGCCAGCAGTGAGCCGGGACAAGCGAACACTGAAGCTTTCTTT. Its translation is CASSEPGQANTEAFF.

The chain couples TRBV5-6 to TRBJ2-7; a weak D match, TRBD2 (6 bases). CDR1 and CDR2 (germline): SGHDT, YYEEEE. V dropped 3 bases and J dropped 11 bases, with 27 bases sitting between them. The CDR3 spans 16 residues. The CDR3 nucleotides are TGTGCCAGCAGCTCCCCCGGGACCGGGAGTAGGATCAGGGAGTACTTC. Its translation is CASSSPGTGSRIREYF.

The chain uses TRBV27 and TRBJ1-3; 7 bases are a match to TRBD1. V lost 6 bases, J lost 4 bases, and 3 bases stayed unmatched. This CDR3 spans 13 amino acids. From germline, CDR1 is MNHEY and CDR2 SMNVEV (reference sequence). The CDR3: CASSGTAGNTIYF. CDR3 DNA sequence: TGTGCCAGCAGCGGGACAGCGGGAAACACCATATATTTT.

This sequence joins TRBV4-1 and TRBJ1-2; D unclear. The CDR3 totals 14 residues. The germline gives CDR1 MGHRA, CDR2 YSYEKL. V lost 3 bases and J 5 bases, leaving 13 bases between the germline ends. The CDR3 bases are TGCGCCAGCAGCCAGGTAGACATCGGATATGGCTACACCTTC. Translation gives CASSQVDIGYGYTF.

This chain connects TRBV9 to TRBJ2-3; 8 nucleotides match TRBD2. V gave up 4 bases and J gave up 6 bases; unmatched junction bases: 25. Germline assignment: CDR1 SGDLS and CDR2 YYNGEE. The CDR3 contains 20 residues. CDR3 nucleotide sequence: TGTGCCAGCAGCTCCCCCCCCGGCCGGGTCGGCGGGGGGTTCATTGATACGCAGTATTTT. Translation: CASSSPPGRVGGGFIDTQYF.

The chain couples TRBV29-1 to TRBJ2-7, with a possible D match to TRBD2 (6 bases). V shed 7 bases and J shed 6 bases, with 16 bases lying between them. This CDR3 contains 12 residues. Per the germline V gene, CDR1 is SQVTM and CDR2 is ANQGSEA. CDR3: CSAVGGSSEQYF. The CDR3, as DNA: TGCAGCGCTGTGGGGGGTTCCAGCGAGCAGTACTTC.

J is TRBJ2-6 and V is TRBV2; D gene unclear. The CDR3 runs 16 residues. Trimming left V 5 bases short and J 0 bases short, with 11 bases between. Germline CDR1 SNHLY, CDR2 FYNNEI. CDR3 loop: CASSWARPSGANVLTF. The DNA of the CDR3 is TGTGCCAGCAGTTGGGCCCGGCCCTCTGGGGCCAACGTCCTGACTTTC.

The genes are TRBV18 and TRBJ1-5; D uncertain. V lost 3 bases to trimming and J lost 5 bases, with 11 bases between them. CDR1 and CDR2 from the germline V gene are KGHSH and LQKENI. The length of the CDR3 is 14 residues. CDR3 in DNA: TGTGCCAGCTCACCCTCAGGCAGCTATCAGCCCCAGCATTTT. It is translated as CASSPSGSYQPQHF.

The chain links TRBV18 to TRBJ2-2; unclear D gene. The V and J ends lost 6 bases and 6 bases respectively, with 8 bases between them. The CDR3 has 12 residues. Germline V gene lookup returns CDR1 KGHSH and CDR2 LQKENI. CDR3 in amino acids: CASSPSSGELFF. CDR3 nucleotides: TGTGCCAGCTCTCCATCATCCGGGGAGCTGTTTTTT.